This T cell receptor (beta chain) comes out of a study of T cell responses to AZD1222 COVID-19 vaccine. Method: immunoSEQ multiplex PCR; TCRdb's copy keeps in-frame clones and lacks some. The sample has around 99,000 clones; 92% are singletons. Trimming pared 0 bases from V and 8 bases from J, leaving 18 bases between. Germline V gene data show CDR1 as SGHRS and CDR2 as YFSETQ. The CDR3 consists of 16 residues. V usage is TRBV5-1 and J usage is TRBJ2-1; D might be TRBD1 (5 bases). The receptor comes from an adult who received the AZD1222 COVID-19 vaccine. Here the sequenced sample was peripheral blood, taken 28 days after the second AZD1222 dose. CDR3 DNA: TGCGCCAGCAGCTTGGTGGCCGGACAAGGCTTCGATGAGCAGTTCTTC. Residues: CASSLVAGQGFDEQFF.